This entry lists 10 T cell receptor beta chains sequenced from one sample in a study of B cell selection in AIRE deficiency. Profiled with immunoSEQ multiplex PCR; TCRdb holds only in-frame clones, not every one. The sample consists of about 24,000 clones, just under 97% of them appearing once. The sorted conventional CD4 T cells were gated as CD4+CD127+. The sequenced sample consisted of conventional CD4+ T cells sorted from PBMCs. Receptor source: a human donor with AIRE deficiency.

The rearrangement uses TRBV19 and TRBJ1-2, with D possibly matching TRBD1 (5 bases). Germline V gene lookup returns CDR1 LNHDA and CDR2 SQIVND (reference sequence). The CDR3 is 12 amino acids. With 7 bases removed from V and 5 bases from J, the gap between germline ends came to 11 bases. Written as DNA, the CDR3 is TGTGCCAGTACCACAGGAGATTATGGCTACACCTTC. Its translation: CASTTGDYGYTF.

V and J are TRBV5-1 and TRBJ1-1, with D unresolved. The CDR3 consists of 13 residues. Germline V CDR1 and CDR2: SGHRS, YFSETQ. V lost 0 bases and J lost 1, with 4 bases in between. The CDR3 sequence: CASSLAGNTEAFF. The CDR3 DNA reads TGCGCCAGCAGCTTGGCAGGGAACACTGAAGCTTTCTTT.

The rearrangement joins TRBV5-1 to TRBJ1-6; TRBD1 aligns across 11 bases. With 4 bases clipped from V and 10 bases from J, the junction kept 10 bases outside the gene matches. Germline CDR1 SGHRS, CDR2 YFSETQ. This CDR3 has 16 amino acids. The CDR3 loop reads CASSPVGQGARSPLHF. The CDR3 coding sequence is TGCGCCAGCAGCCCGGTAGGACAGGGGGCTCGGTCACCCCTCCACTTT.

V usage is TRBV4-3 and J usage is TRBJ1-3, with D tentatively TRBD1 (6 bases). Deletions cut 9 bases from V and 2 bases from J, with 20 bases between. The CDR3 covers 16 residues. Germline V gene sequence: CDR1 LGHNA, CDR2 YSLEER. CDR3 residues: CASREQGSVPGNTIYF. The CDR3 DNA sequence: TGCGCCAGTCGAGAACAGGGCTCGGTCCCTGGAAACACCATATATTTT.

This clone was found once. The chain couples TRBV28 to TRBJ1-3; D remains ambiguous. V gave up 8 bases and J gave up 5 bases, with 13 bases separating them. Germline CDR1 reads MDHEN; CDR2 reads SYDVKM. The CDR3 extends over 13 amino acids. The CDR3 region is CASGERARNTIYF. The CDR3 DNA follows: TGTGCCAGCGGGGAAAGAGCCCGAAACACCATATATTTT.

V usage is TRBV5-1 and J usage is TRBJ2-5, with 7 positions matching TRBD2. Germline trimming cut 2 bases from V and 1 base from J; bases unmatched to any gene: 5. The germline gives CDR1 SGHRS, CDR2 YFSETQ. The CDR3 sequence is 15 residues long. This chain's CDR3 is CASSLAGNIQETQYF. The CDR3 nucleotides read TGCGCCAGCAGCTTAGCGGGAAACATCCAAGAGACCCAGTACTTC.

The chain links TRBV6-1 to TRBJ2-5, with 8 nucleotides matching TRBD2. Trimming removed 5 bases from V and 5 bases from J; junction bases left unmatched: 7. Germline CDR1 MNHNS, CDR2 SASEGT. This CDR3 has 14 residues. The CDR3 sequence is CASSLRGGGETQYF. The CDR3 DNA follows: TGTGCCAGCAGTCTCCGGGGGGGAGGGGAGACCCAGTACTTC.

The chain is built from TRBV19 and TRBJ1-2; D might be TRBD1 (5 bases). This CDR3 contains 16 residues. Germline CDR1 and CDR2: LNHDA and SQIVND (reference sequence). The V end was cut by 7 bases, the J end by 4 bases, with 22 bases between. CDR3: CASKIGSGPPFYGYTF. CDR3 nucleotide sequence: TGTGCCAGTAAAATAGGCTCGGGACCCCCCTTCTATGGCTACACCTTC.

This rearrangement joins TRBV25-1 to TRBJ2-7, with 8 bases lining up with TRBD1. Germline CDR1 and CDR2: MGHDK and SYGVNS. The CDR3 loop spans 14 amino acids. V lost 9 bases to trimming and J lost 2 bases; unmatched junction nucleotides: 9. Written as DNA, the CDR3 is TGTGCCAGTGGCACCGGGACAGGCACCTACGAGCAGTACTTC. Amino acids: CASGTGTGTYEQYF.

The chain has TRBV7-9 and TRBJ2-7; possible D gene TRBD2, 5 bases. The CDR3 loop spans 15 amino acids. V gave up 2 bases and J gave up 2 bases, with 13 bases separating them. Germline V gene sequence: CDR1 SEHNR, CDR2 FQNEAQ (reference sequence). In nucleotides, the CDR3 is TGTGCCAGCAGCTTAACAAGCGGCCCCCCCTACGAGCAGTACTTC. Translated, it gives CASSLTSGPPYEQYF.